The 5 T cell receptor beta chains below were found in one sample sequenced in a study of STAT5B mutations in CD4+ large granular lymphocyte leukemia. The protocol was immunoSEQ multiplex PCR, while the TCRdb copy is restricted to in-frame clones and leaves out a portion. In the table there are 30,000 to 40,000 clones, about 91% of which are singletons. Sample: CD4+ T cells from blood buffy coats. These TCRs come from a human donor in good health.

A remark on this clone: Compared with germline, one end of the junction differs, possibly owing to a read error. V and J are TRBV7-2 and TRBJ1-2; weak D call: TRBD1 (6 bases). Germline V lookup: CDR1 SGHTA, CDR2 FQGNSA. This CDR3 is 14 amino acids long. The chain's CDR3 is CASSLVAVDRGYTF. In DNA, the CDR3 is TGTGCCAGCAGTTTAGTCGCAGTTGACAGGGGCTACACCTTC.

The rearrangement uses TRBV6-5 and TRBJ2-5; 7 bases line up with TRBD1. Germline V CDR1 and CDR2: MNHEY, SVGAGI. Trimming at V came to 0 bases and at J to 5 bases, leaving 6 bases not matched to a gene. The CDR3 is made up of 15 amino acids. CDR3 nucleotides: TGTGCCAGCAGTTACTCGATCGAGACAGGGGAGACCCAGTACTTC. The encoded protein is CASSYSIETGETQYF.

V usage is TRBV4-3 and J usage is TRBJ2-1; D is perhaps TRBD2 (5 bases). Germline V gene lookup returns CDR1 LGHNA and CDR2 YSLEER. The V and J ends lost 0 bases and 5 bases respectively, with 17 bases between them. The CDR3 length is 17 residues. CDR3 in amino acids: CASSQDKLGIMDNEQFF. The CDR3 DNA reads as TGCGCCAGCAGCCAAGATAAACTAGGGATTATGGACAATGAGCAGTTCTTC.

V is TRBV5-5 and J is TRBJ2-5; 9 bases match TRBD2. The CDR3 has 15 amino acids. The germline gives CDR1 SGHKS, CDR2 YYEKEE (reference sequence). V dropped 1 base and J dropped 5; count of bases not matched to a gene: 6. The CDR3 bases are TGTGCCAGCAGCTTGATCAGCGGGAGGTCTGAGACCCAGTACTTC. This codes for CASSLISGRSETQYF.

The chain uses TRBV19 and TRBJ2-3, with D possibly called TRBD1 or TRBD2 (5 bases each). The CDR3 consists of 15 residues. Germline loops: CDR1 LNHDA, CDR2 SQIVND (reference sequence). The V end was cut by 5 bases, the J end by 0 bases, with 12 bases between. CDR3 sequence (DNA): TGTGCCAGTAGTCCCGAGGGGATTAGCACAGATACGCAGTATTTT. It specifies CASSPEGISTDTQYF.